This T cell receptor (beta chain) appears in the sequencing data of a study of T cells in Graves' hyperthyroidism and ophthalmopathy. The CDR3 has 15 residues. The V end was cut by 7 bases, the J end by 5 bases, with 19 bases between. CDR1 and CDR2 (germline): SGHRS, YFSETQ. Study-level findings and limits: A model built on 13 V-J features separated ophthalmopathy from stable hyperthyroidism. The majority of expanded thyroid clonotypes above 0.001 also appeared in blood.

Authors of the study amplified TCR beta CDR3 regions from RNA transcripts. RT-PCR in the first round (using the HTBI primer set) targeted the TCR CDR3. TCRdb used MiXCR to reprocess the multiplex PCR reads, holding one entry per CDR3 protein. The top ten hold roughly 3.4% of the sample, which has under 600,000 distinct CDR3 sequences, 15% to 20% seen once. Ten or more counts support this clonotype. As yet, its antigen is unknown. The genes are TRBV5-1 and TRBJ1-5, with D hard to call. The specimen was blood. This TCR derives from a middle-aged woman with Graves' ophthalmopathy. The DNA for the CDR3 is TGCGCCAGCCGACGATCAACGGCCATCGATCAGCCCCAGCATTTT. It specifies CASRRSTAIDQPQHF.